This T cell receptor beta chain was identified during a study of response to subunit inactivated influenza vaccine listed by TCRdb under 2018. About the investigation overall: To follow how T cells responded to a trivalent subunit inactivated influenza vaccine, the researchers relied on deep quantitative profiling of the T cell receptor repertoire.

To note about this clonotype: Its antigen is currently not known. Base qualities were left out, and no much larger clone turns up one base away.

Study-level results and caveats: The authors suggested that each seasonal influenza vaccination may recruit only a limited number of new T cells.

Spanning cysteine to phenylalanine, the CDR3 consists of 16 amino acids. Only CDR3 DNA remains: 48 bases, in frame from the first base. At the junction V is shortened by 2 bases and J by 3 bases, with 16 bases in between. Per the germline V gene, SGDLS is the CDR1 and YYNGEE is the CDR2. Receptor libraries were prepared by RT-PCR. For sequencing, an Illumina HiSeq 2500 was employed. TCRdb passed the public sequencing reads through fastp at Q25 and MiXCR, retaining productive beta sequences. Merged by CDR3 protein, the rows form single entries marked with the most common genes and DNA. A total of some 850,000 distinct CDR3 sequences appear in this sample, roughly 18% of them only once. The top ten clonotypes cover roughly 10% of the sample.

This TCR came from a man in his fifties who received an inactivated influenza vaccine. Donor details come from another sample of the same person, matched by shared clones. The source material was PBMCs from blood, sampled around 5 days after vaccination. The rearrangement joined TRBV9 to TRBJ2-3; the D gene cannot be resolved reliably. The CDR3 protein is CASSVGPPYGTDTQYF. In nucleotides, the sequence is TGTGCCAGCAGCGTCGGACCCCCCTATGGAACAGATACGCAGTATTTT.